This TCR beta chain is drawn from a study of blood T cells in healthy people across ages. Primers used in a second PCR of about 6 to 11 cycles were a sample-barcoded 5' primer and a J-beta primer mix. TCRdb re-analysed the 5' RACE reads in MiXCR, keeping a single row per CDR3 protein. The sample comprises about 1.6 million distinct CDR3 sequences, roughly a third of which are singletons, and 11% rests with the top ten. The germline V gene has CDR1 SGHRS and CDR2 YFSETQ. CDR3 size: 16 residues. Peripheral blood from each donor was collected in a volume of 9.5 to 10 milliliters. The V and J genes are TRBV5-1 and TRBJ2-1; possibly TRBD1 for D (6 bases). The J call may be mistaken, given a closer DNA end match to TRBJ2-7. The sequenced sample consisted of blood. This receptor was taken from a woman in her 30s in good health. The CDR3: CASSLVEQGPYNEQYF. CDR3 DNA sequence: TGCGCCAGCAGCTTGGTTGAACAGGGTCCCTACAATGAGCAGTACTTC.